What follows is one T cell receptor beta chain and its context. Its cognate antigen has yet to be identified. The record has no base qualities; no much larger clone is one base away. TCRbeta CDR3 regions were sequenced with the immunoSEQ Assay. After extraction, genomic DNA underwent amplification by bias-controlled multiplex PCR, followed by high-throughput sequencing. The paper's data handling went like this. To quantify the absolute abundance of each unique TCRbeta CDR3 region, sequences were collapsed and filtered. Usable DNA was measured by amplifying reference genes present in all nucleated cells, and TCRbeta template counts were normalized to that usable DNA to estimate T cell fraction. Repertoire TCRs were annotated as SARS-CoV-2-specific when V gene, CDR3 amino acid sequence and J gene were exactly matched to a known reactive TCR set. The reference SARS-CoV-2 TCR set was derived from MIRA and filtered for enrichment in COVID-19-positive ImmuneCODE repertoires, a step that removed public or cross-reactive TCRs. Drawing on the MIRA antigens, annotated TCRs were analysed further at the level of specific ORF or position within ORF. Breadth was defined as annotated unique rearrangements over total unique productive rearrangements; depth was the summed frequency of those rearrangements. Group comparisons of TCR breadth used two-sided Wilcoxon rank-sum tests. TCRdb limited this immuneACCESS table to in-frame rearrangements with V and J called. A share of clones is missing; checked studies link under half to unresolved V genes, and the rest is unexplained. V and J calls and clone size are copied from that table; D and trimming were computed from the DNA. The sample includes 300,000 to 500,000 clones, with 70% to 90% observed a single time. The ten top clones hold 3.5% of the sample.

Its CDR3 holds 13 amino acids, cysteine through phenylalanine. Here the CDR3 DNA is all that survives: 39 bases in frame from base 1. Via the germline V gene (reference sequence), CDR1 is DFQATT and CDR2 SNEGSKA. V and J lose 3 bases and 3 bases, and a span of 12 bases separates them. This sample is part of a study of Ad26.COV2.S vaccination and SARS-CoV-2 variants (dated by TCRdb to about 2021). At the level of the whole study: Vaccine-arm donors came from COV1001, a multicentre, randomized, double-blind, placebo-controlled phase I-IIa trial of Ad26.COV2.S in healthy adults. Ad26.COV2.S was administered intramuscularly at a dose of 5x10^10 or 1x10^11 viral particles, either as one shot or as two shots given 56 days apart. Sequencing of the TCRbeta repertoire served to evaluate the specificity and breadth of SARS-CoV-2-reactive T cell receptors following Ad26.COV2.S vaccination. The TCR-sequenced set comprised approximately 30 samples: some 20 Ad26.COV2.S vaccine recipients, 5 placebo recipients and 8 SARS-CoV-2 convalescent individuals. Participants in the trial were split at random into five groups of five each, receiving low-dose or high-dose Ad26.COV2.S once or twice, or else placebo on both occasions. Investigators remained blinded to trial group allocation during experiments and outcome assessment.

What the work shows at the level of the full study, not this receptor alone: According to the authors, total T cell responses may have been underestimated by the TCR breadth and depth analyses. Non-spike TCR breadth was comparable between vaccine and placebo recipients, consistent with the vaccine containing only spike. Spike-specific TCR breadth was higher in Ad26.COV2.S recipients than in placebo recipients (P = 0.0014). Comparing responses between vaccine doses or regimens was not something the study was powered to do. Substantial breadth of spike-specific CD8+ and CD4+ T cell responses was reported after vaccination.

Reading the label with the study, this specimen's treatment or condition is: some 20 received Ad26.COV2.S at low or high dose, single or two shots; about 5 received placebo; per-sample allocation not given. Repertoires of vaccine and placebo recipients were sequenced from samples collected on day 63 after the first injection. Cohort 1b enrolled about 25 adults aged 18-55 years at a single site in Boston, USA, between 29 July and 7 August 2020. Ad26.COV2.S was a replication-incompetent adenovirus type 26 vector that expressed a prefusion-stabilized SARS-CoV-2 spike protein derived from the original Wuhan strain.

The sequence links TRBV20-1 to TRBJ2-7, and the D gene may be TRBD1, 6 bases matching. The input for sequencing was peripheral blood, taken in a trial of Ad26.COV2.S vaccine versus placebo. The TCR comes from a person aged 18-60 years who received the Ad26.COV2.S COVID-19 vaccine or a placebo. The sequenced DNA is TGCAGTGCTAGTAGGCAGGGGTTCTACGAGCAGTACTTC. This gives the protein CSASRQGFYEQYF.